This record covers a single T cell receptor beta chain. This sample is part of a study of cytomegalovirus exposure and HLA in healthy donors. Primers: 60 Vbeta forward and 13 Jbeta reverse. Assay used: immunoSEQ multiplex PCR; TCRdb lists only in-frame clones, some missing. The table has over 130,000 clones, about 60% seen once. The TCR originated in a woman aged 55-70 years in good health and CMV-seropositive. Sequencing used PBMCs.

The CDR3 DNA follows: TGTGCCAGCAGCCCGGGGACAGGGGGATCCGGGAGCTCCTACGAGCAGTACTTC. Its protein product is CASSPGTGGSGSSYEQYF. The genes are TRBV11-2 and TRBJ2-7; 11 bases agree with TRBD1. Trimming cost V 5 bases and J 0 bases; bases outside gene matches: 12. This CDR3 contains 18 residues. Germline CDR1 is SGHAT and CDR2 is FQNNGV.